The clone carrying this T cell receptor (beta chain) has a single count. A single base separates this from a much larger clone, so it may be a read error. This CDR3 is 15 amino acids long. Germline V gene sequence: CDR1 MDHEN, CDR2 SYDVKM. This entry is derived from a study of CD8+CD57+ T cells in acquired aplastic anemia. TCR beta VDJ and CDR3 profiles were obtained from a genomic DNA template. Via MiXCR, TCRdb re-called the reads, giving one row per CDR3 protein. The sample consists of a few hundred thousand distinct CDR3 sequences, about 70% of them appearing once. The receptor was derived from a human donor in good health, serving as a control. The sample was sorted CD4+, CD8+, or CD8+CD57+ T cells (not recorded which) from PBMCs. The gene calls are TRBV28 and TRBJ1-4, with TRBD1 as a possible D gene (5 bases). CDR3 sequence reads: CAGSLGVRANEKLFF. CDR3 nucleotide sequence: TGTGCCGGCAGTTTAGGGGTGAGGGCTAATGAAAAACTGTTTTTT.